Listed here are 14 T cell receptor beta chains from one sample, sequenced in a study of molecular identifiers for immune sequencing clone quantification. TCRdb redid the calling of the PCR reads with MiXCR, one entry per CDR3 protein. The repertoire consists of approximately 590,000 distinct CDR3 sequences, with about 25% occurring once and the leading ten covering about 0.84%. The sample comprised naive CD8+ T cells from blood, with Jurkat cell RNA spiked in. Subset: FACS-sorted CD8+CD4-CCR7+CD45RA+ naive T cells. The source is a human donor in good health. Some libraries in this study had Jurkat cell RNA spiked in.

This clonotype was detected ten times or more. The genes are TRBV28 and TRBJ2-3; D remains unclear. CDR3 size: 17 residues. Trimming left V 4 bases short and J 2 bases short, with 19 bases between. Germline values: CDR1 MDHEN, CDR2 SYDVKM. CDR3 region: CASSSATRRILTDTQYF. In DNA form, the CDR3 reads TGTGCCAGCAGTTCTGCCACTCGGCGGATACTCACAGATACGCAGTATTTT.

The gene calls are TRBV16 and TRBJ1-2; no clear D. The length of the CDR3 is 14 residues. Trimming cost V 6 bases and J 5 bases, with 16 bases left between them. CDR1 is KGHSY and CDR2 is FQNENV in the germline V gene. The CDR3 spells CASSPLTNGYGYTF. The CDR3 region has the DNA TGTGCCAGCAGTCCGTTAACTAACGGGTATGGCTACACCTTC.

Regarding this clonotype: A much larger clone lies a single base off, so this may be a read error. The J gene is TRBJ2-7, the V gene TRBV28; 7 nucleotides line up with TRBD1. This CDR3 is 13 amino acids long. The germline V gene has CDR1 MDHEN and CDR2 SYDVKM. The CDR3 is CVSRWDSSYEQYF. For the CDR3, the DNA is TGTGTCAGCAGGTGGGACAGCTCCTACGAGCAGTACTTC.

Points on this clonotype: Mismatch with germline at one junction end may stem from a read error. This rearrangement joins TRBV27 to TRBJ1-1; 8 nucleotides match TRBD1. This CDR3 is 17 amino acids long. Germline CDR1 MNHEY, CDR2 SMNVEV (reference sequence). CDR3 nucleotides: TGTGCCAGCAGTTTATTCTCCCCGACAGGGGCGAACACTGAAGCTTTATTT. It encodes CASSLFSPTGANTEALF.

This clonotype showed up many times. The rearrangement joins TRBV5-4 to TRBJ2-7, with D perhaps matching TRBD2 (5 bases). Deletions cut 1 base from V and 3 bases from J, with 11 bases between. The CDR3 has 14 amino acids. CDR1 is SGHNT and CDR2 is YYREEE in the germline V gene (reference sequence). The CDR3 protein is CASSLWESGYEQYF. As DNA, the CDR3 is TGTGCCAGCAGCTTGTGGGAAAGCGGCTACGAGCAGTACTTC.

There are many counts of this clonotype. The chain is built from TRBV7-9 and TRBJ2-3; possibly TRBD2 for D (5 bases). The CDR3 is 13 residues long. Germline CDR1 and CDR2: SEHNR and FQNEAQ (reference sequence). Trimming left V 11 bases short and J 0 bases short, with 12 bases between. CDR3 nucleotide sequence: TGTGCCGGACTCTATGCTAGCACAGATACGCAGTATTTT. Amino acids: CAGLYASTDTQYF.

In this sample, this clonotype turned up a few times. The chain links TRBV6-2 or TRBV6-3 to TRBJ1-1; perhaps TRBD1 as D (5 bases). The CDR3 is made up of 13 amino acids. The germline V gene encodes CDR1 MNHEY and CDR2 SVGEGT. V was cut by 3 bases and J by 8 bases, with 13 bases left in between. The CDR3 region has the DNA TGTGCCAGCAGTTATGGGGGGAGCCCCGAAGCTTTCTTT. Translated: CASSYGGSPEAFF.

In its sample, this clonotype was seen once. One junction end does not reproduce the germline sequence, and a read error may be involved. The gene calls are TRBV27 and TRBJ2-7; 8 bases map to TRBD1. The CDR3 is 13 amino acids. The germline V gene has CDR1 MNHEY and CDR2 SMNVEV (reference sequence). The CDR3 region is CASSLQGAFERYF. In nucleotides, the CDR3 is TGTGCCAGCAGTTTACAGGGGGCCTTCGAGCGGTACTTC.

To note about this clonotype: At one end the junction does not follow the germline gene, possibly because of a read error. V gene TRBV27 combines with J gene TRBJ1-2; D uncertain. Germline values: CDR1 MNHEY, CDR2 SMNVEV (reference sequence). The CDR3 is 15 residues long. Here the CDR3 DNA reads TGTGCCAGCAGTTTAGTTGCAGAATCTAACTATGGCTTCACCTTC. Translating it yields CASSLVAESNYGFTF.

This clonotype was counted ten times or more. The rearrangement joins TRBV6-5 to TRBJ1-1; perhaps TRBD1 as D (5 bases). CDR1 and CDR2 (germline): MNHEY, SVGAGI. The V and J ends lost 0 bases and 4 bases respectively, with 12 bases between them. The CDR3 is 15 residues long. The CDR3, as DNA: TGTGCCAGCAGTTACTCCAGGGAAGGAGGCACTGAAGCTTTCTTT. Translating it yields CASSYSREGGTEAFF.

Of note for this clonotype: One end of the junction does not line up with germline, which may come from a read error. This chain links TRBV27 with TRBJ1-1; TRBD1 aligns across 7 bases. This CDR3 is built from 13 residues. Germline-derived CDR1 and CDR2 are MNHEY and SMNVEV (reference sequence). CDR3 region: CASSSHRGTVAFF. In DNA, the CDR3 is TGTGCCAGCAGTTCGCACAGGGGAACTGTAGCTTTCTTT.

Concerning this clonotype itself: With a much larger clone just one base away, this may be a read error. The chain is built from TRBV18 and TRBJ2-3; weak D call: TRBD2 (5 bases). The CDR3 totals 15 residues. In germline, CDR1 is KGHSH, CDR2 LQKENI. Trimming removed 4 bases at V and 2 bases at J, with 13 bases between. CDR3 region: CASSRTGGDTDTQYF. The CDR3 region has the DNA TGTGCCAGCTCACGGACTGGCGGAGACACAGATACGCAGTATTTT.

This clonotype was seen more than once but under ten times. The chain links TRBV5-6 to TRBJ1-2; D not certain. This CDR3 comprises 15 residues. The germline CDR1 and CDR2 sequences are SGHDT and YYEEEE. Trimming pared 0 bases from V and 6 bases from J, leaving 15 bases between. The CDR3 is CASSLVPGSGDGYTF. CDR3 DNA sequence: TGTGCCAGCAGCTTGGTTCCGGGTAGCGGAGATGGCTACACCTTC.

This clonotype occurred a few times. The rearrangement links TRBV19 to TRBJ2-1; maybe TRBD1 (6 bases). Germline V gives CDR1 LNHDA, CDR2 SQIVND (reference sequence). The CDR3 sequence is 14 residues long. Trimming took 6 bases from V and 2 from J, leaving 11 bases between them. The CDR3 DNA sequence: TGTGCCAGTAGATACAGGGATGCCTACAATGAGCAGTTCTTC. It specifies CASRYRDAYNEQFF.